This T cell receptor beta chain is from a study of graft-versus-host responses after intestinal transplantation (dated by TCRdb to the early 2020s). Background for the entire study: Multivisceral, liver-intestinal, or isolated intestinal transplants were received by the recipients. Anti-thymocyte globulin induction was given to all recipients, followed by maintenance tacrolimus and steroids for around three years. Instead of going to the commercial service, samples from a few later patients were sequenced in-house on an Illumina MiSeq and processed with MiXCR. Donor T cell macrochimerism was defined as a peak of at least 4% donor T cells among recipient peripheral blood mononuclear cells. The cohort enrolled 20 to 25 intestinal transplant recipients including one retransplant, and 3 patients lacking pretransplant specimens were excluded. Alloreactive clones were identified by sequencing pre-transplant mixed lymphocyte reaction products and comparing these products with unstimulated pre-transplant donor and recipient T cells. After intestinal transplantation, graft-versus-host and host-versus-graft alloreactive T cell clones were followed in the graft, circulation and bone marrow using bulk TCR-beta CDR3 sequencing. Paper-wide results and their limitations: The conclusions were limited by the relatively low number and heterogeneity of the intestinal transplant patients. GvH clones were found in recipient bone marrow, and some of the GvH clones appeared earlier in ileal mucosa or blood, which is consistent with an intestinal mucosal origin. High GvH to HvG T cell clonal ratios were observed in the allografts of patients with donor T cell macrochimerism. Early after transplant, peak levels of circulating GvH clones were found to be associated with declines in HvG clones.

Library preparation used the immunoSEQ multiplex PCR assay. For most patients, high-throughput TCR-beta CDR3 sequencing of genomic DNA was performed by Adaptive Biotechnologies. As for the authors' bioinformatics: TCR sequencing data for roughly 20 patients were retrieved from Adaptive's ImmunoSEQ software; a few other patients were processed with MiXCR and VDJtools. CDR3 nucleotide sequences shared between donor and recipient were removed because the origin of such sequences could not be assigned. To count as alloreactive, a clone needed at least 2-fold expansion over unstimulated cells and a minimum CFSE-low frequency of 0.002% (template counts) or 0.001% (read counts). Clones detected in sequenced pre-transplant spleen, lymph node, or MLR CFSE-low populations of the donor or recipient were defined as mappable. Cumulative frequency of alloreactive clones was calculated as a percentage of all sequences weighted by copy number. What TCRdb holds here is the immuneACCESS table cut down to in-frame rearrangements. Part of the clones is not present; checked against another copy, under half of the missing clones reflect an unresolved V gene, and the others are unexplained. The DNA gave D and trimming, while V, J and clone size come from that table. The sample has roughly 9,900 clones on record, about 93% of them singletons. 2.2% of the sample is in the top ten clones.

This clone was found a few times. The specificity of this receptor is unknown. No clone much larger than this one lies a single base away; base qualities are absent. In the first month after transplant, blood samples were collected up to 4 times, and after that at least monthly when available. Sequencing was performed on PBMCs, taken 8 days after intestinal transplant. The TCR sequence derives from a human patient who received an intestinal transplant, so some T cells may come from the graft donor.

The DNA sequence is TGTGCCATCAGGGGGGACAGGGAGGGGAATAATGAGCAGTTCTTC. Its amino acids are CAIRGDREGNNEQFF. Recombination joined TRBV10-3 with TRBJ2-1, with TRBD1 identical over 9 junction bases. The V end gives up 6 bases and the J end 7 bases, leaving 10 bases in the junction not matched to a gene. In the germline V gene, CDR1 corresponds to ENHRY and CDR2 to SYGVKD. The cysteine opens and the phenylalanine closes a CDR3 of 15 amino acids. Of the read, only the CDR3 DNA is kept; its 45 bases are in frame from base 1.